The 30 T cell receptor beta chains below all came from one sample that was sequenced in a study of blood T cell dynamics during melanoma immunotherapy. Time point of the sample: pre-treatment baseline. Profiled with immunoSEQ multiplex PCR; TCRdb holds only in-frame clones, not every one. The sample lists several thousand clones; roughly 84% were seen once. Sequencing used blood, obtained from a patient treated with checkpoint blockade. The receptors stem from a human donor with melanoma.

The gene calls are TRBV4-2 and TRBJ2-1, with TRBD2 identical over 8 bases. V shed 3 bases, J shed 3 bases, and the junction held 4 bases outside the gene matches. Looked up from germline, CDR1 is LGHNA and CDR2 is YNFKEQ. The CDR3 has 15 residues. CDR3 loop: CASSQGGTSYNEQFF. CDR3 sequence (DNA): TGTGCCAGCAGCCAGGGCGGGACTAGCTACAATGAGCAGTTCTTC.

CDR3: CASSLSGFGNTIYF. The DNA for the CDR3 is TGCGCCAGCAGCTTGAGTGGGTTTGGAAACACCATATATTTT. The V call is TRBV5-1, the J call TRBJ1-3; D not certain. V was cut by 1 base and J by 3 bases, with 8 bases left in between. Per the germline V gene, CDR1 is SGHRS and CDR2 is YFSETQ. The CDR3 sequence is 14 residues long.

This clone has more than one count but fewer than ten. The rearrangement joins TRBV5-1 to TRBJ1-2; D is uncertain. Trimming removed 0 bases at V and 0 bases at J, with 6 bases between. Germline CDR1 is SGHRS and CDR2 is YFSETQ. The CDR3 consists of 14 residues. CDR3 bases: TGCGCCAGCAGCTTGGAATCGTCTAACTATGGCTACACCTTC. Its translation: CASSLESSNYGYTF. The complete variable domain, with remaining parts taken from reference TRBV5-1 and TRBJ1-2, reads KAGVTQTPRYLIKTRGQQVTLSCSPISGHRSVSWYQQTPGQGLQFLFEYFSETQRNKGNFPGRFSGRQFSNSRSEMNVSTLELGDSALYLCASSLESSNYGYTFGSGTRLTVV.

In this sample, this clone turned up once. The rearrangement joins TRBV18 to TRBJ1-1, with a weak D call TRBD1 (5 bases). This CDR3 has 16 amino acids. CDR1 is KGHSH and CDR2 is LQKENI in the germline V gene. The ends were cut back, 3 bases at V and 4 bases at J, with 18 bases in the middle. CDR3 bases: TGTGCCAGCTCACCCTTCTTGAGCGGGGCGGGCACTGAAGCTTTCTTT. Its protein product is CASSPFLSGAGTEAFF.

This rearrangement joins TRBV7-9 to TRBJ2-7; 7 nucleotides line up with TRBD1. Germline V CDR1 and CDR2: SEHNR, FQNEAQ (reference sequence). J was trimmed by 7 bases and V by 5 bases; bases with no gene match: 11. This CDR3 has 14 residues. The CDR3 nucleotides are TGTGCCAGCAGCCCAGGGACAGTTAGAGGTGAGCAGTACTTC. It yields the protein CASSPGTVRGEQYF.

This sequence joins TRBV7-6 and TRBJ1-4; possible D gene TRBD1, 5 bases. The CDR3 length is 16 residues. V lost 4 bases, J lost 3 bases, and 15 bases lay in between. CDR1 SGHVS and CDR2 FNYEAQ come from the germline V gene. DNA for the CDR3: TGTGCCAGCAGCTCCGAGCCCCGGGGGGCTAATGAAAAACTGTTTTTT. As protein: CASSSEPRGANEKLFF.

V and J are TRBV2 and TRBJ2-7; D remains unclear. V gave up 4 bases and J gave up 0 bases, with 10 bases separating them. The V gene's germline CDR1 is SNHLY and CDR2 FYNNEI. CDR3 length: 14 amino acids. This CDR3 is CASSASPSSYEQYF. CDR3 DNA: TGTGCCAGCAGTGCGTCGCCCAGCTCCTACGAGCAGTACTTC.

The chain uses TRBV11-2 and TRBJ2-7; no reliable D call. V lost 1 base to trimming and J lost 9 bases, with 4 bases between them. This CDR3 spans 10 amino acids. Germline lookup yields CDR1 SGHAT and CDR2 FQNNGV. For the CDR3, the DNA is TGTGCCAGCAGCTTAGGAGGGCAGTACTTC. Its translation: CASSLGGQYF.

This clone was observed a single time. J is TRBJ2-7 and V is TRBV7-9; 10 bases match TRBD1. Per the germline V gene, CDR1 is SEHNR and CDR2 is FQNEAQ (reference sequence). Unmatched junction bases numbered 7, after V lost 5 bases and J lost 3 bases. The length of the CDR3 is 15 residues. CDR3 in DNA: TGTGCCAGCAGCCCTCCGGGACAGGGGATCTACGAGCAGTACTTC. It encodes CASSPPGQGIYEQYF.

The rearrangement uses TRBV19 and TRBJ1-6, with 7 positions matching TRBD1. The CDR3 length is 16 residues. Trimming removed 0 bases from V and 7 bases from J; junction bases left unmatched: 6. CDR1 and CDR2 from the germline V gene are LNHDA and SQIVND (reference sequence). The chain's CDR3 is CASSIDSGTANSPLHF. DNA for the CDR3: TGTGCCAGTAGTATAGACTCTGGGACAGCCAATTCACCCCTCCACTTT.

The rearrangement links TRBV27 to TRBJ2-7, with a possible D match to TRBD1 (5 bases). Per germline, CDR1 MNHEY and CDR2 SMNVEV (reference sequence). V lost 6 bases and J 3 bases, leaving 15 bases between the germline ends. The CDR3 is made up of 14 amino acids. CDR3 DNA: TGTGCCAGCAGCCTCGGCGGCCAGGGCTACGAGCAGTACTTC. It codes for CASSLGGQGYEQYF.

The gene calls are TRBV7-9 and TRBJ2-7; 9 bases are shared with TRBD2. CDR3 size: 13 residues. Germline V CDR1 and CDR2: SEHNR, FQNEAQ (reference sequence). Trimming removed 8 bases from V and 7 bases from J; junction bases left unmatched: 9. CDR3 residues: CASLEAGGGEQYF. CDR3 bases: TGTGCCAGCCTGGAAGCGGGAGGAGGGGAGCAGTACTTC.

The chain combines TRBV27 with TRBJ2-7; D possibly corresponds to TRBD2 (5 bases). The CDR3 totals 12 residues. Deletions cut 3 bases from V and 6 bases from J, with 9 bases between. The germline gives CDR1 MNHEY, CDR2 SMNVEV (reference sequence). The CDR3 DNA is TGTGCCAGCAGTTTCTCCGAGGGCGAGCAGTACTTC. This encodes CASSFSEGEQYF.

This clone came up a few times. The chain links TRBV19 to TRBJ1-5, with D possibly matching TRBD1 (6 bases). The CDR3 consists of 15 residues. Germline CDR1 is LNHDA and CDR2 is SQIVND (reference sequence). V lost 3 bases and J 2 bases, leaving 11 bases between the germline ends. The CDR3 region has the DNA TGTGCCAGTAGTATTTTCCCAGGGGGCAATCAGCCCCAGCATTTT. This sequence encodes CASSIFPGGNQPQHF.

The chain has TRBV9 and TRBJ2-7; 12 bases align to TRBD1. J was trimmed by 9 bases and V by 0 bases; bases with no gene match: 4. This CDR3 comprises 14 residues. The germline V gene encodes CDR1 SGDLS and CDR2 YYNGEE. This CDR3 is CASSVEGQGAAQYF. The CDR3 nucleotides are TGTGCCAGCAGCGTAGAGGGACAGGGGGCAGCGCAGTACTTC.

The V call is TRBV19, the J call TRBJ1-1, with a tentative D call TRBD1 (6 bases). The CDR3 loop spans 14 amino acids. CDR1 and CDR2 from the germline V gene are LNHDA and SQIVND (reference sequence). V was shortened by 4 bases and J by 1 base, with 10 bases between the two germline ends. CDR3 DNA: TGTGCCAGTAGTAACCGGGGACAGAACACTGAAGCTTTCTTT. It is translated as CASSNRGQNTEAFF. The variable domain in full, completed from reference TRBV19 and TRBJ1-1, reads DGGITQSPKYLFRKEGQNVTLSCEQNLNHDAMYWYRQDPGQGLRLIYYSQIVNDFQKGDIAEGYSVSREKKESFPLTVTSAQKNPTAFYLCASSNRGQNTEAFFGQGTRLTVV.

The chain has TRBV29-1 and TRBJ2-7; perhaps TRBD1 as D (5 bases). The CDR3 length is 15 residues. V was trimmed by 0 bases and J by 4 bases, leaving 16 bases between them. CDR1 and CDR2 from the germline V gene are SQVTM and ANQGSEA. CDR3 nucleotide sequence: TGCAGCGTTGAAGATTCAACAGGCTTGGCGTACGAGCAGTACTTC. Its translation: CSVEDSTGLAYEQYF.

V usage is TRBV7-2 and J usage is TRBJ2-5; the match to TRBD2 covers 7 bases. The assigned J gene may be wrong: the sequence end matches TRBJ2-7 better. This CDR3 is built from 15 residues. Looked up from germline, CDR1 is SGHTA and CDR2 is FQGNSA. The chain's CDR3 is CASSLGLAPPYEQYF. CDR3 bases: TGTGCCAGCAGCTTAGGACTAGCTCCCCCTTACGAGCAGTACTTC.

The chain links TRBV7-2 to TRBJ1-3; 8 nucleotides line up with TRBD1. The CDR3 consists of 16 residues. Germline CDR1 and CDR2: SGHTA and FQGNSA. V lost 5 bases and J lost 0; bases outside the gene matches: 6. Here the CDR3 DNA reads TGTGCCAGCAGCGACCGACAGGGGTCCTCTGGAAACACCATATATTTT. It yields the protein CASSDRQGSSGNTIYF.

The chain has TRBV5-6 and TRBJ1-5; 9 bases match TRBD1. The ends lost 4 bases at V and 3 bases at J; junction bases unmatched: 5. This CDR3 region has 15 residues. Germline V gene data show CDR1 as SGHDT and CDR2 as YYEEEE. CDR3 DNA sequence: TGTGCCAGCAGCCTGGGGACAGGGAACAATCAGCCCCAGCATTTT. It yields the protein CASSLGTGNNQPQHF.

This rearrangement joins TRBV19 to TRBJ1-3; D is ambiguous. The CDR3 is 14 amino acids. Deletions cut 7 bases from V and 0 bases from J, with 10 bases between. Germline-derived CDR1 and CDR2 are LNHDA and SQIVND (reference sequence). The DNA of the CDR3 is TGTGCCAGTATCGACGCACACTCTGGAAACACCATATATTTT. As protein: CASIDAHSGNTIYF.

The genes are TRBV15 and TRBJ1-2; 9 bases agree with TRBD1. The CDR3 is 15 amino acids. Germline V gene sequence: CDR1 LNHNV, CDR2 YYDKDF (reference sequence). V trimming: 5 bases; J trimming: 6 bases; junction bases outside the gene matches: 10. The CDR3 is CATSPQRDRVNGYTF. The DNA for the CDR3 is TGTGCCACCAGCCCACAAAGGGACAGGGTGAATGGCTACACCTTC.

This chain connects TRBV9 to TRBJ2-3; the D gene is possibly TRBD2 (5 bases). This CDR3 comprises 15 residues. Germline CDR1 is SGDLS and CDR2 is YYNGEE. V was clipped by 0 bases and J by 2 bases, with 10 bases between them. CDR3 sequence: CASSVAADFTDTQYF. In DNA, the CDR3 is TGTGCCAGCAGCGTAGCAGCGGATTTCACAGATACGCAGTATTTT.

V usage is TRBV19 and J usage is TRBJ1-1; a possible D gene is TRBD1 (5 bases). CDR1 LNHDA and CDR2 SQIVND come from the germline V gene (reference sequence). Trimming left V 8 bases short and J 4 bases short, with 17 bases between. The CDR3 is 14 residues long. In DNA, the CDR3 is TGTGCCAGTCGTCCGGACGAGGGGTCCACTGAAGCTTTCTTT. This encodes CASRPDEGSTEAFF.

In this sample, this clone turned up once. The chain recombines TRBV7-2 with TRBJ1-3; D ambiguous. This CDR3 has 14 residues. Germline values: CDR1 SGHTA, CDR2 FQGNSA. The germline V and J ends were trimmed by 6 bases and 8 bases, with 17 bases remaining between them. CDR3 sequence reads: CASRLGRGLDTIYF. In nucleotides, the CDR3 is TGTGCCAGCAGACTAGGAAGAGGGTTGGACACCATATATTTT.

The J gene is TRBJ1-4, the V gene TRBV5-1; tentative D call: TRBD1 (6 bases). CDR3 size: 15 residues. With 1 base removed from V and 6 bases from J, the gap between germline ends came to 13 bases. Germline CDR1 reads SGHRS; CDR2 reads YFSETQ. The CDR3 loop is CASSLSRGGDEKLFF. The CDR3, as DNA: TGCGCCAGCAGCTTGTCCAGGGGCGGCGATGAAAAACTGTTTTTT.

The rearrangement uses TRBV25-1 and TRBJ2-7; tentative D call: TRBD2 (6 bases). The length of the CDR3 is 14 residues. Trimming removed 4 bases from V and 2 bases from J, with 12 bases in between. The germline CDR1 and CDR2 sequences are MGHDK and SYGVNS. The CDR3 here is CASSGTGSTYEQYF. As DNA, the CDR3 is TGTGCCAGCAGTGGAACCGGGAGCACCTACGAGCAGTACTTC.

This rearrangement joins TRBV30 to TRBJ1-3, with unresolved D. Germline-derived CDR1 and CDR2 are GTSNPN and SVGIG (reference sequence). The CDR3 loop spans 14 amino acids. The V end was cut by 3 bases, the J end by 2 bases, with 11 bases between. The CDR3 spells CAWRGPTTGNTIYF. CDR3 coding DNA: TGTGCCTGGAGAGGACCCACCACTGGAAACACCATATATTTT.

The chain uses TRBV5-1 and TRBJ2-7; 7 bases match TRBD1. Germline V CDR1 and CDR2: SGHRS, YFSETQ. The CDR3 sequence is 15 residues long. With 0 bases clipped from V and 2 bases from J, the junction kept 5 bases outside the gene matches. The CDR3 region has the DNA TGCGCCAGCAGCTTGGCCGGGGACAGTACCTACGAGCAGTACTTC. As protein: CASSLAGDSTYEQYF. The complete variable domain, with remaining parts taken from reference TRBV5-1 and TRBJ2-7, reads KAGVTQTPRYLIKTRGQQVTLSCSPISGHRSVSWYQQTPGQGLQFLFEYFSETQRNKGNFPGRFSGRQFSNSRSEMNVSTLELGDSALYLCASSLAGDSTYEQYFGPGTRLTVT.

This rearrangement joins TRBV19 to TRBJ1-2; no clear D gene. The V end was cut by 4 bases, the J end by 0 bases, with 9 bases between. This CDR3 comprises 14 residues. Germline V gene data show CDR1 as LNHDA and CDR2 as SQIVND (reference sequence). The CDR3 region has the DNA TGTGCCAGTAGTAGACCTGGCTCTAACTATGGCTACACCTTC. It yields the protein CASSRPGSNYGYTF.